This T cell receptor beta chain was recorded in a study of CD8 T cells in ankylosing spondylitis. Study observations and caveats: With a CD8+ phenotype, disease-linked clones were relatively rare in peripheral blood. Reportedly, significant enrichment of disease-linked clones occurred in matched ankylosing spondylitis synovial fluid.

TCR beta libraries were made by quantitative 5'-RACE with molecular barcodes. MiXCR was run by TCRdb on the 5' RACE reads, yielding one entry per CDR3 protein. The table includes tens of thousands of distinct CDR3 sequences, about 5.4% detected once. This clonotype was seen repeatedly, ten times or more. As yet, its antigen is unknown. V lost 3 bases to trimming and J lost 4 bases, with 7 bases between them. The CDR3 spans 13 residues. Germline V gene data show CDR1 as MDHEN and CDR2 as SYDVKM. The origin of this receptor is a male donor with ankylosing spondylitis or in good health (not recorded which). The sequencing input was blood, either unsorted or a sorted T cell fraction (not recorded which). The J gene is TRBJ1-3, the V gene TRBV28; D ambiguous. CDR3: CASSLGTGNTIYF. The CDR3 bases are TGTGCCAGCAGTTTGGGCACGGGAAACACCATATATTTT.